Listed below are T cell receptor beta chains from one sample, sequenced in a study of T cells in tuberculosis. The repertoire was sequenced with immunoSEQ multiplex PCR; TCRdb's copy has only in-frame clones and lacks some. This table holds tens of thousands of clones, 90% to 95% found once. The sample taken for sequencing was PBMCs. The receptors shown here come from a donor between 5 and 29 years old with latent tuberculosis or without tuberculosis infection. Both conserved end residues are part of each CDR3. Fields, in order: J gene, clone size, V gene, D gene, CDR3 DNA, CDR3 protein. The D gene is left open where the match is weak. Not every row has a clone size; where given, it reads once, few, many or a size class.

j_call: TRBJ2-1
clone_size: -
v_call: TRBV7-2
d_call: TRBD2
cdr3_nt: TGTGCCAGCAGCTTAATAGCGGGAGCTCCTCCGGTTGAGCAGTTCTTC
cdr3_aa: CASSLIAGAPPVEQFF

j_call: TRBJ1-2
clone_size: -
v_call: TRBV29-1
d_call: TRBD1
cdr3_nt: TGCAGCGTTGAAAAAGTACAGGGGCCCGGCTATGGCTACACCTTC
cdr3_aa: CSVEKVQGPGYGYTF

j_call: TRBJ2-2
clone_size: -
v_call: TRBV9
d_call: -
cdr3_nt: TGTGCCAGCAGCGGAGGAAACACCGGGGAGCTGTTTTTT
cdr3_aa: CASSGGNTGELFF

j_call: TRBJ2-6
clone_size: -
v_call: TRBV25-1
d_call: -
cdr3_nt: TGTGCCAGCAGAGGGGTCGGGGCCAACGTCCTGACTTTC
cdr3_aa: CASRGVGANVLTF

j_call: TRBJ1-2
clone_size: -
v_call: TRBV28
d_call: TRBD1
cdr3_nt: TGTGCCATTCCCGGGACAGGGACCTATGGCTACACCTTC
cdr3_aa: CAIPGTGTYGYTF

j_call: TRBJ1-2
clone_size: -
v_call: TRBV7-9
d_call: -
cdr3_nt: TGTGCCAGCAGCTTAGCAGTGGCCCCTAACTATGGCTACACCTTC
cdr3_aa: CASSLAVAPNYGYTF

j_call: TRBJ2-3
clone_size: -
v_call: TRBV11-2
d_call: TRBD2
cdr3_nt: TGTGCCAGCAGCTTTGGTCGTGGCGGCCTGCGGGAGGACACAGATACGCAGTATTTT
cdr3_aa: CASSFGRGGLREDTDTQYF

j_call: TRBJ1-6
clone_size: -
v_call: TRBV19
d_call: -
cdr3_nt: TGTGCCAGTAACCCAGGGGAGGGCAATTCACCCCTCCACTTT
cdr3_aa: CASNPGEGNSPLHF

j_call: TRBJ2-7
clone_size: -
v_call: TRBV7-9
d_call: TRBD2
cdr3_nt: TGTGCCAGCAGCTCGACTAGCGAGACCTACGAGCAGTACTTC
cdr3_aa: CASSSTSETYEQYF

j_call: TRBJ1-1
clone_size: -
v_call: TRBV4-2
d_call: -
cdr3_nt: TGTGCCAGCAGCCAAGGCTTCGGGACATATGAAGCTTTCTTT
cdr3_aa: CASSQGFGTYEAFF

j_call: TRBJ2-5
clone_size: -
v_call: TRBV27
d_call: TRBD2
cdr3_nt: TGTGCCAGCAGTGGTTCGACAGGGTTGGGGACTAGCGGTCCCCAAGAGACCCAGTACTTC
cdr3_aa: CASSGSTGLGTSGPQETQYF

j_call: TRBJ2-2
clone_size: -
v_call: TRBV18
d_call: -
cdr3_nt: TGTGCCAGCTCACCACCTAGCGGAAACACCGGGGAGCTGTTTTTT
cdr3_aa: CASSPPSGNTGELFF

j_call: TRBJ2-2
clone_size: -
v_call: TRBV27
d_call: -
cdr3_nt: TGTGCCAGCAGTTTACGACTACAGGGACGAGGCGGGGAGCTGTTTTTT
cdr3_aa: CASSLRLQGRGGELFF

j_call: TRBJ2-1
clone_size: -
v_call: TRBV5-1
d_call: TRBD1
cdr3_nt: TGCGCCAGCAACCTCGGACAGGAATACAATGAGCAGTTCTTC
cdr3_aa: CASNLGQEYNEQFF

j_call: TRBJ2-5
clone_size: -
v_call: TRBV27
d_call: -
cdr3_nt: TGTGCCAGCAGTTTAAACGGTCGACCGAGACAGATCCGCCAAGAGACCCAGTACTTC
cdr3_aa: CASSLNGRPRQIRQETQYF

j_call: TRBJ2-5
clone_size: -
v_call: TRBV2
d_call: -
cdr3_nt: TGTGCCAGCAGCTCCGACAGGCCCCAAGAGACCCAGTACTTC
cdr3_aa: CASSSDRPQETQYF

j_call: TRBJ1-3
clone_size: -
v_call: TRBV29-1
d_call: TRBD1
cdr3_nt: TGCAGCGTTCTCCGGGGACAGGGAGGAAACACCATATATTTT
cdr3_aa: CSVLRGQGGNTIYF

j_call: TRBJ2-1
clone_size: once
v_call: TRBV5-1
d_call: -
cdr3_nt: TGCGCCAGCAGCTTGGGCGACACCTACAATGAGCAGTTCTTC
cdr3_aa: CASSLGDTYNEQFF

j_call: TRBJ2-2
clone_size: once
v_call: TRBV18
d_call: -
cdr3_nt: TGTGCCAGCTCACCACTAGGGGTCAGAGTGAACACCGGGGAGCTGTTTTTT
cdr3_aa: CASSPLGVRVNTGELFF

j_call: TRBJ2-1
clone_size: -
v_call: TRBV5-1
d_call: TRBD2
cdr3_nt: TGCGCCAGTATGCGGGAGGGGTACAATGAGCAGTTCTTC
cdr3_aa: CASMREGYNEQFF

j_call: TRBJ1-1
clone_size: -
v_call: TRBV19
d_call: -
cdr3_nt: TGTGCCAGTAGTATAAGTTCCGGACAGATTGAAGCTTTCTTT
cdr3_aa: CASSISSGQIEAFF

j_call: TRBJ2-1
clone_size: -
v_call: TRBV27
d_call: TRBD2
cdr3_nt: TGTGCCAGCAGTCCACGACTAGCGGGAGATGGGGATGAGCAGTTCTTC
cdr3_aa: CASSPRLAGDGDEQFF

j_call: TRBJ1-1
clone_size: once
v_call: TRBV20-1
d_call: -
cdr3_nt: TGCAGTGCATATAGACAGACTGAAGCTTTCTTT
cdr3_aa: CSAYRQTEAFF

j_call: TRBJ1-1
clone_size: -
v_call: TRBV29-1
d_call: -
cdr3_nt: TGCAGCGTTACCGGGACAATAGCTTTCTTT
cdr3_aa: CSVTGTIAFF

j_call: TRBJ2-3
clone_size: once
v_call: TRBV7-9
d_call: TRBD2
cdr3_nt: TGTGCCAGCAGCTTTATGGTAGCGGGAGGGCCCGGAAGAGATACGCAGTATTTT
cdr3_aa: CASSFMVAGGPGRDTQYF

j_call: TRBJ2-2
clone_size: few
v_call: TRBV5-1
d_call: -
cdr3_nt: TGCGCCAGCAGCTCTCTCCAGGGAAACACCGGGGAGCTGTTTTTT
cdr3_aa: CASSSLQGNTGELFF

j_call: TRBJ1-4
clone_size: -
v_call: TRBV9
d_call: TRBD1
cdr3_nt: TGTGCCAGCAGCGTAGCGGGGACAGGGCCCGGAACTAATGAAAAACTGTTTTTT
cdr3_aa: CASSVAGTGPGTNEKLFF

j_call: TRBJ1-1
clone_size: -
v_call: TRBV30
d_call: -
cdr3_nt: TGTGCCTGGAAGAGGTTGCCGGGAATGAACACTGAAGCTTTCTTT
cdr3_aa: CAWKRLPGMNTEAFF

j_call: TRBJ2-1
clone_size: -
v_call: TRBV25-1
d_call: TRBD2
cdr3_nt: TGTGCCAGCAGTGAAGCGGGGGGGAATGAGCAGTTCTTC
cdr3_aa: CASSEAGGNEQFF

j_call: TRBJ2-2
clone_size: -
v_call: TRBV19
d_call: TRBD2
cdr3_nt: TGTGCCAGTACCGAAGGGACTAGCGGGGGCTTCACCGGGGAGCTGTTTTTT
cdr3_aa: CASTEGTSGGFTGELFF

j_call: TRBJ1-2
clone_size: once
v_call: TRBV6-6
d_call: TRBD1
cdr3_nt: TGTGCCAGCAGCTCCGGGACAGGGTACCACTATGGCTACACCTTC
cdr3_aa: CASSSGTGYHYGYTF

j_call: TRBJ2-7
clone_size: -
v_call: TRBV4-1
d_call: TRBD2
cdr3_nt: TGCGCCAGCAGCCAAGATCGGGCGGGGGGGCCGCGGGAGCAGTACTTC
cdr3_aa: CASSQDRAGGPREQYF

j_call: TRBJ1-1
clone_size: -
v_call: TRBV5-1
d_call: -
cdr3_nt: TGCGCCAGCAGCTTAACACAGATCAACACTGAAGCTTTCTTT
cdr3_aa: CASSLTQINTEAFF

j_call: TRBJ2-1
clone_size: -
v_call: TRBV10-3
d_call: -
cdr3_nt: TGTGCCATCAGTGAGTCTGGGACAATCTACAATGAGCAGTTCTTC
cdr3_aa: CAISESGTIYNEQFF

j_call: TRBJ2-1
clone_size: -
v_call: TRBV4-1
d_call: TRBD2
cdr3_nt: TGCGCCAGCAGCCAATCTAGCGGCCACAATGAGCAGTTCTTC
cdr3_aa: CASSQSSGHNEQFF

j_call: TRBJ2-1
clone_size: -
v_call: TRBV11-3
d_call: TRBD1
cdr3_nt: TGTGCCAGCAGCAAACGGACAGGCTCCTACAATGAGCAGTTCTTC
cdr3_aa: CASSKRTGSYNEQFF

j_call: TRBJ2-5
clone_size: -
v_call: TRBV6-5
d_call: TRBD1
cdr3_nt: TGTGCCAGCAGGACAGGGCCGGAGACCCAGTACTTC
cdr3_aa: CASRTGPETQYF

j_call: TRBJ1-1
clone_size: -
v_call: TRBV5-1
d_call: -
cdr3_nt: TGCGCCAGCAGCTTGACAGGGACCATGAACACTGAAGCTTTCTTT
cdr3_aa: CASSLTGTMNTEAFF

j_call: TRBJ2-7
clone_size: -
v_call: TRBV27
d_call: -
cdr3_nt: TGTGCCAGCGGCCTGCCCGGAGAGGGCTACGAGCAGTACTTC
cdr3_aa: CASGLPGEGYEQYF